This T cell receptor (beta chain) was obtained from a study of cytomegalovirus exposure and HLA in healthy donors. Study overall: Of approximately 400 genotyped donors, roughly 80% clustered with self-reported Caucasian donors.

The PCR had 60 Vbeta and 13 Jbeta primers. Profiling relied on immunoSEQ multiplex PCR, and the TCRdb table lists in-frame clones only, not all of them. The table includes 150,000 to 250,000 clones, around 80% detected once. Per germline, CDR1 SQVTM and CDR2 ANQGSEA. CDR3 length equals 13 residues. V was clipped by 7 bases and J by 2 bases; unmatched bases: 5. The sample comprised PBMCs. The gene calls are TRBV29-1 and TRBJ2-4, with TRBD2 matching 7 bases. This receptor was taken from a woman younger than 45 in good health and CMV-seropositive. CDR3 DNA: TGCAGCGCTGGGGGGGGGACCAAAAACATTCAGTACTTC. It translates to CSAGGGTKNIQYF.